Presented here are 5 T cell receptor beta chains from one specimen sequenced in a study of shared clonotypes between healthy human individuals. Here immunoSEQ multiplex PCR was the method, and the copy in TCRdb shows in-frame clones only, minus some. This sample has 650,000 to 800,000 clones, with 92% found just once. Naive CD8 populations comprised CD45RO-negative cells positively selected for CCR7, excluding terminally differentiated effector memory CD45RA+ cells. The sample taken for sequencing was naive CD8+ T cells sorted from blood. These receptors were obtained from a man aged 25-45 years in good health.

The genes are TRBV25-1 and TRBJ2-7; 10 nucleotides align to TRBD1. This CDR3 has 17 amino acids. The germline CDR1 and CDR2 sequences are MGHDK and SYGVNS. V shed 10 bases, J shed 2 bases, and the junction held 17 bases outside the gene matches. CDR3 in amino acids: CATTGPGQGLGTYEQYF. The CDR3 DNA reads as TGTGCCACCACTGGTCCGGGACAGGGGTTGGGGACCTACGAGCAGTACTTC.

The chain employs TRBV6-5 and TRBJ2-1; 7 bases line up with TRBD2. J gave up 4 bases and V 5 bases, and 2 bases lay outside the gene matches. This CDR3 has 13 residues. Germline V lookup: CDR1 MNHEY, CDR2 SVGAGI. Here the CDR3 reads CASSTSVYNEQFF. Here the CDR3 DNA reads TGTGCCAGCAGTACTAGCGTATACAATGAGCAGTTCTTC.

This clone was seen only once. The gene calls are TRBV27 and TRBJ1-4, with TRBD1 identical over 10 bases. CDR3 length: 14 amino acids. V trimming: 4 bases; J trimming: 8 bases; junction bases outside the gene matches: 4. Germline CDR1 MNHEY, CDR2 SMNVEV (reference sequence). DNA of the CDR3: TGTGCCAGCAGTTCGACAGGGGGCTGGGAAAAACTGTTTTTT. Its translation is CASSSTGGWEKLFF.

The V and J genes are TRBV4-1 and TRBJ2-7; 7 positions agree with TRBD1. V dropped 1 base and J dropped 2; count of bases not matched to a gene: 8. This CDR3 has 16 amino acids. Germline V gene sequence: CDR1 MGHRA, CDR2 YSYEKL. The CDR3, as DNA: TGCGCCAGCAGCCAAGGATTTCCGGGACAGACCTACGAGCAGTACTTC. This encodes CASSQGFPGQTYEQYF.

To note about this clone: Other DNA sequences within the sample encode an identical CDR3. The DNA for the CDR3 is TGTGCCAGCAGTCCGGGGACGGTGAACACCGGGGAGCTGTTTTTT. Amino acids: CASSPGTVNTGELFF. The gene calls are TRBV27 and TRBJ2-2; either TRBD1 or TRBD2 may supply D (5 bases each). The CDR3 has 15 residues. The V gene lost 5 bases and the J gene lost 1 base, with 11 bases spanning the gap. Germline loops: CDR1 MNHEY, CDR2 SMNVEV (reference sequence).